What follows describes a single TCR beta chain. No antigen is known for it. This CDR3 spans 14 amino acids. Germline values: CDR1 SGHKS, CDR2 YYEKEE (reference sequence). Trimming stripped 4 bases from V and 8 bases from J, with 15 bases between. Controls came from buffy coats of healthy blood donors. The repertoire was sequenced with immunoSEQ multiplex PCR; TCRdb's copy has only in-frame clones and lacks some. The sample carries 24,000 or so clones, 74% recorded once. The source of the sample is a study of STAT5B mutations in CD4+ large granular lymphocyte leukemia. Study-level findings and limits: Without putative leukemic clones, patient CD4-sorted repertoires remained more clonal than healthy CD4+ repertoires.

Material for sequencing was CD4+ T cells from blood buffy coats. The TCR originated in a human donor in good health. The rearrangement uses TRBV5-5 and TRBJ1-4, with D uncertain. As DNA, the CDR3 is TGTGCCAGCAGCAGGGAACCGGGCGAGGAAAAACTGTTTTTT. Its protein is CASSREPGEEKLFF.